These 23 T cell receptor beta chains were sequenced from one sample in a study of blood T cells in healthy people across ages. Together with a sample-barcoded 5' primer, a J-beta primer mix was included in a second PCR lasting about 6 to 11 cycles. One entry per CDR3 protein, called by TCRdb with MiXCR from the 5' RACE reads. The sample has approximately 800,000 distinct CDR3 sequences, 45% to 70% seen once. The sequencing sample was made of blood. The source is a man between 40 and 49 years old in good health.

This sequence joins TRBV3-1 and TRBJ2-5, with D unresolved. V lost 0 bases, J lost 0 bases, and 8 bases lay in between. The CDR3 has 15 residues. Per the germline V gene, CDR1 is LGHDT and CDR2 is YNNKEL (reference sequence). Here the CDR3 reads CASSQDEAYQETQYF. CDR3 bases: TGTGCCAGCAGCCAAGATGAGGCATACCAAGAGACCCAGTACTTC.

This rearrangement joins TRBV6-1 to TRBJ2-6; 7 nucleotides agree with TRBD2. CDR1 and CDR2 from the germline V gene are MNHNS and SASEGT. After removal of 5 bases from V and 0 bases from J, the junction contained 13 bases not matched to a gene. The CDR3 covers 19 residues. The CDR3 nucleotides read TGTGCCAGCAGTACAACAGCGGGACGGGGGGTCTCTGGGGCCAACGTCCTGACTTTC. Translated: CASSTTAGRGVSGANVLTF.

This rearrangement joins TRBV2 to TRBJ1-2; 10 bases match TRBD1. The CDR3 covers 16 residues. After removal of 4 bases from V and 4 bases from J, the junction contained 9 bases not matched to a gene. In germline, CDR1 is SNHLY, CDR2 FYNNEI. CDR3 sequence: CASSGQGAGWSYGYTF. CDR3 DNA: TGTGCCAGCAGTGGACAGGGGGCAGGATGGAGCTATGGCTACACCTTC.

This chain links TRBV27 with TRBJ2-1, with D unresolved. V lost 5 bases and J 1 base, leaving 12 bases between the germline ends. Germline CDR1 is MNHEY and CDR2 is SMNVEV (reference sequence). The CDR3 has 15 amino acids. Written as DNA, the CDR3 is TGTGCCAGCAGTACCTCAGGAAATTCCTACAATGAGCAGTTCTTC. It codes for CASSTSGNSYNEQFF.

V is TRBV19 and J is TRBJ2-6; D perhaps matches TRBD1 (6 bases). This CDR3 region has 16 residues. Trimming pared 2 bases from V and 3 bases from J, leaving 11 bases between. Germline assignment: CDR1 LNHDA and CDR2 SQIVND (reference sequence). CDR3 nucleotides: TGTGCCAGTAGTATAATTGCAGGGGATGGGGCCAACGTCCTGACTTTC. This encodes CASSIIAGDGANVLTF. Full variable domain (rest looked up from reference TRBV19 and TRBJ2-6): DGGITQSPKYLFRKEGQNVTLSCEQNLNHDAMYWYRQDPGQGLRLIYYSQIVNDFQKGDIAEGYSVSREKKESFPLTVTSAQKNPTAFYLCASSIIAGDGANVLTFGAGSRLTVL.

CDR3 coding DNA: TGTGCCAGCAGCTCGATATTACTAGCGGGAGACAACAACACAGATACGCAGTATTTT. It is translated as CASSSILLAGDNNTDTQYF. The rearrangement joins TRBV7-2 to TRBJ2-3, with 11 bases aligning to TRBD2. Germline CDR1 is SGHTA and CDR2 is FQGNSA. This CDR3 is built from 19 residues. The trim removed 4 bases at V and 2 bases at J, leaving 14 bases unmatched.

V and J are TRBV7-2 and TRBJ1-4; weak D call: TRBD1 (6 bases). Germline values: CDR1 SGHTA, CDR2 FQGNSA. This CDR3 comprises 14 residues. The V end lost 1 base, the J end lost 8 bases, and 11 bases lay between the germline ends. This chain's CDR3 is CASSLGQGFEKLFF. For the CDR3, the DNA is TGTGCCAGCAGCTTAGGCCAGGGGTTCGAAAAACTGTTTTTT.

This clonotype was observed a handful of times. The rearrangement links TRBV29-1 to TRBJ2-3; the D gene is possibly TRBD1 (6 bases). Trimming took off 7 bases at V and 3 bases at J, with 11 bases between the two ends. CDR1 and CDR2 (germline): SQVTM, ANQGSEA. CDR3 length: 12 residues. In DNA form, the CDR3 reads TGCAGCGGAGAACAGGGTACAGATACGCAGTATTTT. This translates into CSGEQGTDTQYF.

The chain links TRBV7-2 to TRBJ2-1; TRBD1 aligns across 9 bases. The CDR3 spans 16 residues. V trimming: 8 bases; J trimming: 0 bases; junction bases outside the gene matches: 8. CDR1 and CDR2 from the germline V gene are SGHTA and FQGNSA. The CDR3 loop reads CASRAAGQGSYNEQFF. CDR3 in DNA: TGTGCCAGCCGGGCGGCGGGACAGGGCTCCTACAATGAGCAGTTCTTC.

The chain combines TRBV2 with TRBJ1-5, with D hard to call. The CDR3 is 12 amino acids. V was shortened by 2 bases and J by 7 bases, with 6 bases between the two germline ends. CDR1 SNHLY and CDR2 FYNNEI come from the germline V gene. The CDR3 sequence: CASSESRQPQHF. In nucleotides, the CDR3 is TGTGCCAGCAGTGAATCAAGGCAGCCCCAGCATTTT. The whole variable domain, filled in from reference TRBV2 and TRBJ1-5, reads EPEVTQTPSHQVTQMGQEVILRCVPISNHLYFYWYRQILGQKVEFLVSFYNNEISEKSEIFDDQFSVERPDGSNFTLKIRSTKLEDSAMYFCASSESRQPQHFGDGTRLSIL.

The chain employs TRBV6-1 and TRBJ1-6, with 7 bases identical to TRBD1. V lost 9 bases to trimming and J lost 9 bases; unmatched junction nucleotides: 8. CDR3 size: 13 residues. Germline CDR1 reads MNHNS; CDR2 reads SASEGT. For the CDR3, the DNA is TGTGCCAGTACAGGGGAAGGTGGTTCACCCCTCCACTTT. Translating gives CASTGEGGSPLHF.

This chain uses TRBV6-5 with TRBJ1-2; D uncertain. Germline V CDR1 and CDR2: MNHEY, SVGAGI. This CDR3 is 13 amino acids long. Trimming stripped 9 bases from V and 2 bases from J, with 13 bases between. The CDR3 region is CARPRSLNYGYTF. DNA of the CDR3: TGTGCCAGACCGCGGAGTTTGAACTATGGCTACACCTTC.

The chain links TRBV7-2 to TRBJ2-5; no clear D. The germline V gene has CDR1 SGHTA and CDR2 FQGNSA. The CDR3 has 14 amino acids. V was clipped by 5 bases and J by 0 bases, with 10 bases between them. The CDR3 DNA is TGTGCCAGCAGCCCCTTCCTATACCAAGAGACCCAGTACTTC. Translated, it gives CASSPFLYQETQYF.

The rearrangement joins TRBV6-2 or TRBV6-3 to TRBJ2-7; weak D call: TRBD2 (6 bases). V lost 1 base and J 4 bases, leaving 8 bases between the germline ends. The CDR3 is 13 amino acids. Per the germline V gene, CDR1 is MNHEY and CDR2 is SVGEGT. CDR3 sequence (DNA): TGTGCCAGCAGTTACTTGGGACTTTACGAGCAGTACTTC. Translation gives CASSYLGLYEQYF.

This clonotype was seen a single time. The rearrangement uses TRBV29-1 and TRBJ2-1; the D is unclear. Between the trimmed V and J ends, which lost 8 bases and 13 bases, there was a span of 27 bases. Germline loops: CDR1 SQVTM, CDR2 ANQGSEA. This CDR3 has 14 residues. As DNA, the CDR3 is TGCAGCTCCTCGGCCCTAAAGTCGATAGAGACCCAGTTCTTC. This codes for CSSSALKSIETQFF.

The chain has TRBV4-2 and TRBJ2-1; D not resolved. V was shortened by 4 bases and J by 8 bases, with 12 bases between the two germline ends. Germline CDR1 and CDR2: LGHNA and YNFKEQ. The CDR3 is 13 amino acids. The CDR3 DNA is TGTGCCAGCAGCCCCTCGTGGGCCGATGAGCAGTTCTTC. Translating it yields CASSPSWADEQFF.

This CDR3 is CASSPRAGVETQYF. The CDR3 DNA is TGTGCCAGCAGTCCGCGAGCGGGAGTAGAGACCCAGTACTTC. The rearrangement links TRBV28 to TRBJ2-5; 8 nucleotides align to TRBD2. The CDR3 spans 14 residues. Germline assignment: CDR1 MDHEN and CDR2 SYDVKM. V lost 5 bases and J lost 4; bases outside the gene matches: 6.

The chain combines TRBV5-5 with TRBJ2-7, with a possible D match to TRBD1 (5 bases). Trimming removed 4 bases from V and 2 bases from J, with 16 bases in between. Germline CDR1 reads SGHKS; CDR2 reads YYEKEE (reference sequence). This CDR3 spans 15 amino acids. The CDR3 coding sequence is TGTGCCAGCAGCAAAACAGGACCGTTTCCCTACGAGCAGTACTTC. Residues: CASSKTGPFPYEQYF.

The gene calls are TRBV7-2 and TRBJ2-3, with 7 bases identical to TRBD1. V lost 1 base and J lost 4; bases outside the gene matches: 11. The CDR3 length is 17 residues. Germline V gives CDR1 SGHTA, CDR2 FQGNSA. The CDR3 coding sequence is TGTGCCAGCAGCTTAGTGCGTGGTAGGGGGCTCGCAGATACGCAGTATTTT. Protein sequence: CASSLVRGRGLADTQYF. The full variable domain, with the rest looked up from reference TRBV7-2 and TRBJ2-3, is GAGVSQSPSNKVTEKGKDVELRCDPISGHTALYWYRQSLGQGLEFLIYFQGNSAPDKSGLPSDRFSAERTGGSVSTLTIQRTQQEDSAVYLCASSLVRGRGLADTQYFGPGTRLTVL.

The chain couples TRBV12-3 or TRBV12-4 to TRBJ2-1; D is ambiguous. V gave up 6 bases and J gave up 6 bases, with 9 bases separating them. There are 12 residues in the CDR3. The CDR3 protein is CASRLQLNEQFF. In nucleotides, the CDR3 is TGTGCCAGCAGGCTCCAGCTCAATGAGCAGTTCTTC.

The CDR3 DNA reads TGTGCCGGAGGACGAGCGGGGACAGATACGCAGTATTTT. Translated, it gives CAGGRAGTDTQYF. V usage is TRBV2 and J usage is TRBJ2-3, with TRBD2 identical over 7 bases. With V trimmed by 11 bases and J by 3 bases, 8 bases remained unmatched. Germline CDR1 and CDR2: SNHLY and FYNNEI. The CDR3 runs 13 residues.

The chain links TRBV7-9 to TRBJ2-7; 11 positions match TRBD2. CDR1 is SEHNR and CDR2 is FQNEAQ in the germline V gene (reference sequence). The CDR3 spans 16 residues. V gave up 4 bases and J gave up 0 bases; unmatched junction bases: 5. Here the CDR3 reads CASSSTGTSGSYEQYF. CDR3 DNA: TGTGCCAGCAGCTCAACCGGGACTAGCGGCTCCTACGAGCAGTACTTC.

Here the CDR3 DNA reads TGTGCCAGCAGCCCGTTCTGGGGGCCGGAGGCTGAAGCTTTCTTT. This codes for CASSPFWGPEAEAFF. The chain recombines TRBV3-1 with TRBJ1-1; weak D call: TRBD1 (6 bases). V gave up 4 bases and J gave up 6 bases, with 18 bases separating them. CDR1 LGHDT and CDR2 YNNKEL come from the germline V gene (reference sequence). The length of the CDR3 is 15 residues.